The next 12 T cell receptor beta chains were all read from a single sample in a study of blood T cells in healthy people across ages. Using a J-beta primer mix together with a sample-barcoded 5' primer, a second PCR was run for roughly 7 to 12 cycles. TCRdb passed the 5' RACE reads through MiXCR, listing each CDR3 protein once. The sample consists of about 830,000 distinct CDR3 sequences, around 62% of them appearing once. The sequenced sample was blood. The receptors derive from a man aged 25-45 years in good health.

The CDR3 sequence is CASSGGTDEHGGMQYF. Written as DNA, the CDR3 is TGTGCCAGCAGCGGCGGGACAGACGAACATGGGGGGATGCAGTATTTT. V usage is TRBV12-3 or TRBV12-4 and J usage is TRBJ2-3; D might be TRBD1 (7 bases). V lost 6 bases, J lost 11 bases, and 27 bases lay in between. The CDR3 runs 16 residues.

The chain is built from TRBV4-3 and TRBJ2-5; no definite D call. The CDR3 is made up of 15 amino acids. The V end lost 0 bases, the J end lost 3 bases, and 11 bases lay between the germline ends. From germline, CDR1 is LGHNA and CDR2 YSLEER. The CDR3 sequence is CASSQDPQRKETQYF. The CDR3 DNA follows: TGCGCCAGCAGCCAAGATCCACAGAGGAAAGAGACCCAGTACTTC.

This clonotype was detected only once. The CDR3 DNA follows: TGTGCCAGCAGTTACAGACAGGGTCTGATCTACGAGCAGTACTTC. This codes for CASSYRQGLIYEQYF. The chain combines TRBV27 with TRBJ2-7, with 7 bases aligning to TRBD1. The V gene's germline CDR1 is MNHEY and CDR2 SMNVEV (reference sequence). J gave up 3 bases and V 4 bases, and 9 bases lay outside the gene matches. The CDR3 consists of 15 residues.

The CDR3 DNA reads as TGTGCCAGCAGTTACCCCTACAATGACCCGTACACAGATACGCAGTATTTT. As protein: CASSYPYNDPYTDTQYF. V and J are TRBV6-2 or TRBV6-3 and TRBJ2-3; D not certain. Trimming left V 2 bases short and J 2 bases short, with 17 bases between. This CDR3 spans 17 amino acids. Germline assignment: CDR1 MNHEY and CDR2 SVGEGT.

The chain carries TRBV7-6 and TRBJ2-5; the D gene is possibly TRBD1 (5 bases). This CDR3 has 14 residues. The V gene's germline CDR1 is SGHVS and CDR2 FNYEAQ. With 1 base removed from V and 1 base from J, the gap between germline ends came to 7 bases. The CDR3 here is CASSLDRLQETQYF. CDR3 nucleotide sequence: TGTGCCAGCAGCTTAGACAGGCTCCAAGAGACCCAGTACTTC.

For the CDR3, the DNA is TGCGCCAGCACCGATGCCCCGCTCTATGGCTACACCTTC. It codes for CASTDAPLYGYTF. The rearrangement links TRBV5-1 to TRBJ1-2; D is uncertain. V dropped 6 bases and J dropped 4 bases, with 13 bases sitting between them. CDR3 size: 13 residues. CDR1 SGHRS and CDR2 YFSETQ come from the germline V gene.

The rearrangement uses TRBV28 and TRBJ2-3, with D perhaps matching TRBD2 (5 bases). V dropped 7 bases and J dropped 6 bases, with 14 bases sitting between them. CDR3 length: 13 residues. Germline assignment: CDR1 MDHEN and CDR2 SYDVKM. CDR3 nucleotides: TGTGCCAGCACGCTAACGGAGGAGGATACGCAGTATTTT. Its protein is CASTLTEEDTQYF.

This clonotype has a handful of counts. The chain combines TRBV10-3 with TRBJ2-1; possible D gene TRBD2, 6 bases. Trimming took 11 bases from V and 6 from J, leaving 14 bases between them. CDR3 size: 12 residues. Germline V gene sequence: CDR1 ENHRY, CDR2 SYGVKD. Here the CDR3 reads CASSNGSNEQFF. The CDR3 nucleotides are TGTGCCTCTTCAAACGGGAGCAATGAGCAGTTCTTC.

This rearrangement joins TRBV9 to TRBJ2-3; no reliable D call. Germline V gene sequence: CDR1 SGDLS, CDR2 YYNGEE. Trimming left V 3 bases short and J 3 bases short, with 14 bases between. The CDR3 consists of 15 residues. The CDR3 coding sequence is TGTGCCAGCAGCGGCGACGCACGCATGACAGATACGCAGTATTTT. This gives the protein CASSGDARMTDTQYF.

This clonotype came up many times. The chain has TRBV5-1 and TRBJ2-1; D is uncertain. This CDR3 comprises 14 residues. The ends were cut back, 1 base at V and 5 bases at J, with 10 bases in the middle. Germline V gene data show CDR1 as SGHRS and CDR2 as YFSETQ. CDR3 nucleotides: TGCGCCAGCAGCTTGAGTGACCAACACAATGAGCAGTTCTTC. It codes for CASSLSDQHNEQFF.

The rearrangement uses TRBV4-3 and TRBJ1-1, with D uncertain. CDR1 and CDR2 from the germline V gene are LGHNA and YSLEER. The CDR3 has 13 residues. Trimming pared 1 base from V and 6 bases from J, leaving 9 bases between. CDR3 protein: CASSQVVASEAFF. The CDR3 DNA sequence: TGCGCCAGCAGCCAAGTAGTTGCCTCTGAAGCTTTCTTT.

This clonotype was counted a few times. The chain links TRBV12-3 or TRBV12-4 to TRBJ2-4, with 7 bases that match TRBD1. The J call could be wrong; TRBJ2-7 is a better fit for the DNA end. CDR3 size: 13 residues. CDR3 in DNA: TGTGCCAGCACTCTCCGGGGACAGTTCGAGCAGTACTTC. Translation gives CASTLRGQFEQYF.